This T cell receptor (beta chain) originates from a study of blood T cell repertoires in COVID-19. The germline gives CDR1 MNHEY, CDR2 SVGAGI. The CDR3 spans 14 residues. Trimming took 6 bases from V and 5 from J, leaving 16 bases between them. Produced via immunoSEQ multiplex PCR; TCRdb's table is partial and in-frame only. The sample lists around 130,000 clones, roughly 84% seen once, with around 9% in the top ten. Material: peripheral blood. This clonotype was sampled from a man under 40 with COVID-19, enrolled during active disease. V is TRBV6-5 and J is TRBJ1-1; a possible D gene is TRBD1 (5 bases). CDR3 protein: CASSPQGRRTEAFF. As DNA, the CDR3 is TGTGCCAGCAGCCCCCAGGGTCGGCGAACTGAAGCTTTCTTT.